The clone carrying this T cell receptor (beta chain) has only one observation. Its cognate antigen is unknown. The germline V gene has CDR1 SGHTA and CDR2 FQGNSA. The CDR3 is 14 residues long. V lost 0 bases to trimming and J lost 6 bases, with 12 bases between them. The data were obtained in a study of CD8 T cells in ankylosing spondylitis. MiXCR, run by TCRdb on the 5' RACE reads, gives a single entry per CDR3 protein. The table has 150,000 or so distinct CDR3 sequences, just over 9.5% seen once. General study points: Earlier work had already found some motif variants in reactive arthritis synovial fluid and blood.

This TCR came from a female donor with ankylosing spondylitis or in good health (not recorded which). This chain connects TRBV7-2 to TRBJ2-7; D is ambiguous. Sequenced: blood, either unsorted or a sorted T cell fraction (not recorded which). The CDR3 reads CASSLAPRLGEQYF. Written as DNA, the CDR3 is TGTGCCAGCAGCTTAGCTCCTCGCTTGGGCGAGCAGTACTTC.